In this sample, the clone carrying this T cell receptor (beta chain) turned up a few times. Antigen specificity is unknown. Germline CDR1 SEHNR, CDR2 FQNEAQ (reference sequence). V was trimmed by 7 bases and J by 8 bases, leaving 20 bases between them. The CDR3 is 14 amino acids. Clinicians in the United States treated all participants with HIV. The data belong to a study of long-term antiretroviral therapy in people with HIV. Points from the study as a whole: Diversity went up after ART and still fell short of transplant donor controls. Control repertoires displayed wider CDR3 length ranges than the HIV repertoires. Pre-ART-expanded clones dominated the repertoire at all time points.

Version v3.0 of the immunoSEQ assay was performed at survey level. TCRdb's copy holds only in-frame clones and misses some; the assay was immunoSEQ multiplex PCR. The sample carries about 35,000 clones, roughly 80% recorded once. The material sequenced was unsorted PBMCs, taken 2 years after starting antiretroviral therapy. J is TRBJ1-2 and V is TRBV7-9, with a weak D call TRBD1 (6 bases). The source is a woman aged 50 to 60 with HIV. The DNA for the CDR3 is TGTGCCAGCAACATCCTAACTGAGGGGGAAGGCTACACCTTC. Encoded protein: CASNILTEGEGYTF.